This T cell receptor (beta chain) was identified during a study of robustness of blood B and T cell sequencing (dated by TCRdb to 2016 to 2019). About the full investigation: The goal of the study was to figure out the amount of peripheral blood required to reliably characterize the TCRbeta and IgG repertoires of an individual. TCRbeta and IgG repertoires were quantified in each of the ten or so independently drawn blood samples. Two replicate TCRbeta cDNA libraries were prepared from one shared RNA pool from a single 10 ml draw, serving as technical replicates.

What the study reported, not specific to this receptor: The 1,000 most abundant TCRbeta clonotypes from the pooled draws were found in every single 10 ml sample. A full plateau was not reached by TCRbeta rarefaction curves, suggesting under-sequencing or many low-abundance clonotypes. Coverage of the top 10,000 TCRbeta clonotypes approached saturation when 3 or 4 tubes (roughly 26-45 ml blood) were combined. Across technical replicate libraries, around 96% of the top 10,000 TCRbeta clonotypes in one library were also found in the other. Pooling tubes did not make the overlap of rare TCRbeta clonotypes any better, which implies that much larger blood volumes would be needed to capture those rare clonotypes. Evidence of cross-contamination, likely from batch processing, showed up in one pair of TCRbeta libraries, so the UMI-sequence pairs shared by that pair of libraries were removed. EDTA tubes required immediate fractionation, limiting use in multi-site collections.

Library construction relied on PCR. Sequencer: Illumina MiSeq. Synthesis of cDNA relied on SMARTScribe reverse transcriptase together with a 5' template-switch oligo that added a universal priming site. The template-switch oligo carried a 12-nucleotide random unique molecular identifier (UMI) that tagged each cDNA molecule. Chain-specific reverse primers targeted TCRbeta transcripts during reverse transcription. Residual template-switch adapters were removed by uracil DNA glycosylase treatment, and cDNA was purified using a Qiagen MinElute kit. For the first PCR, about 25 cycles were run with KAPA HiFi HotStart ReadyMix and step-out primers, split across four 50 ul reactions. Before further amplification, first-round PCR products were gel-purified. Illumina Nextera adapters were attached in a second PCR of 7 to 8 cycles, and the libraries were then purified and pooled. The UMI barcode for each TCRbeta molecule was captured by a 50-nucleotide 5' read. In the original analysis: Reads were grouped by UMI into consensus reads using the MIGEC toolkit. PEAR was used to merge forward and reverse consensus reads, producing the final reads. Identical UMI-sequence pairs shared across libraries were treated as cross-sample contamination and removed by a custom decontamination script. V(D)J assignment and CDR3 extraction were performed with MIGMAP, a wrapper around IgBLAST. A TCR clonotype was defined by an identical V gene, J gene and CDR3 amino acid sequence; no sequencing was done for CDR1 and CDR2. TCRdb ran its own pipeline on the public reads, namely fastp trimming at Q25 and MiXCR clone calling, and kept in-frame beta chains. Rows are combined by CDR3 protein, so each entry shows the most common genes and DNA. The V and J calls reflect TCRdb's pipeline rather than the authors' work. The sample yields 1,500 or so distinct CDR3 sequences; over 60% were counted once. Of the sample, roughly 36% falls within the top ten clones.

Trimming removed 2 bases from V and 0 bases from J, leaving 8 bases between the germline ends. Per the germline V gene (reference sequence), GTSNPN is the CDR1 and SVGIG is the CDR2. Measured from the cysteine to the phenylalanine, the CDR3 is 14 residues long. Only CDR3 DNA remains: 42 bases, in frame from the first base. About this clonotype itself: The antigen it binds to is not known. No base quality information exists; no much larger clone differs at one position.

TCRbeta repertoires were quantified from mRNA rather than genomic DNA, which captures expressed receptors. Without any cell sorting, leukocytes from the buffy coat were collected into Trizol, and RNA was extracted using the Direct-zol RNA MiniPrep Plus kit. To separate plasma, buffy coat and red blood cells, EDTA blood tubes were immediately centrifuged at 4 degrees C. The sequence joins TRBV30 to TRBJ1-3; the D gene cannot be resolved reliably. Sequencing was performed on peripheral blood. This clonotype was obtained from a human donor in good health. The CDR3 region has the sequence CAWSNGDSGNTIYF. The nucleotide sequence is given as TGTGCCTGGAGTAACGGGGACTCTGGAAACACCATATATTTT.